These T cell receptor beta chains were read from a single sample in a study of blood T cell repertoires in COVID-19. Produced via immunoSEQ multiplex PCR; TCRdb's table is partial and in-frame only. This table holds 150,000 to 200,000 clones, roughly 90% found once. The specimen sequenced was peripheral blood. The source of these receptors is a man aged 25-40 years with COVID-19, enrolled during active disease. The CDR3 runs from the conserved cysteine through the conserved F or W. A D gene is named only where the DNA matches it firmly. Rows may omit the clone size; those that give it use once, few, many or a size class.

D | J | size | V | CDR3 | DNA
NA | TRBJ1-1 | NA | TRBV27 | CASSTSTEIEAFF | TGTGCCAGCAGTACCAGTACAGAGATTGAAGCTTTCTTT
TRBD1 | TRBJ1-1 | NA | TRBV27 | CASSLGTGNTEAFF | TGTGCCAGCAGTTTGGGGACAGGGAACACTGAAGCTTTCTTT
NA | TRBJ1-2 | once | TRBV5-1 | CASSSQGLAASGYGYTF | TGCGCCAGCAGCTCCCAGGGTCTCGCGGCCTCGGGCTATGGCTACACCTTC
NA | TRBJ1-1 | NA | TRBV7-8 | CASSLVMGGGNTEAFF | TGTGCCAGCAGCTTAGTAATGGGCGGGGGGAACACTGAAGCTTTCTTT
NA | TRBJ2-7 | NA | TRBV12-5 | CASGLGGPGSGSYEQYF | TGTGCTAGTGGTTTGGGCGGCCCGGGATCGGGGTCCTACGAGCAGTACTTC
NA | TRBJ1-4 | NA | TRBV2 | CANKMDSTNEKLFF | TGTGCCAACAAGATGGACAGCACAAATGAAAAACTGTTTTTT
TRBD2 | TRBJ2-1 | NA | TRBV5-1 | CASSTIAGGSPSEQFF | TGCGCCAGCAGCACAATAGCGGGAGGTTCCCCTAGTGAGCAGTTCTTC
NA | TRBJ1-1 | NA | TRBV28 | CASRQNTEAFF | TGTGCCAGCAGACAGAACACTGAAGCTTTCTTT
NA | TRBJ2-3 | NA | TRBV29-1 | CSGTRGPTQYF | TGCAGCGGGACCCGGGGTCCTACGCAGTATTTT
NA | TRBJ1-1 | NA | TRBV27 | CASSHNLNTEAFF | TGTGCCAGCAGTCACAACCTGAACACTGAAGCTTTCTTT
NA | TRBJ2-3 | NA | TRBV15 | CATSRDPRSKTQYF | TGTGCCACCAGCAGAGACCCTCGTAGCAAGACGCAGTATTTT
NA | TRBJ2-5 | NA | TRBV11-3 | CASSLGAVGGQETQYF | TGTGCCAGCAGCTTAGGAGCGGTGGGGGGCCAAGAGACCCAGTACTTC
TRBD2 | TRBJ2-5 | NA | TRBV2 | CASSDRLAGVSETQYF | TGTGCCAGCAGTGACCGACTAGCGGGGGTTAGTGAGACCCAGTACTTC
TRBD1 | TRBJ2-5 | NA | TRBV12-5 | CASGLWTGDYQETQYF | TGTGCTAGTGGTTTGTGGACAGGGGACTACCAAGAGACCCAGTACTTC
NA | TRBJ1-5 | NA | TRBV6-5 | CASSYERGGSQPQHF | TGTGCCAGCAGTTATGAGCGGGGGGGAAGTCAGCCCCAGCATTTT
TRBD1 | TRBJ2-2 | NA | TRBV7-3 | CASSLNGQGAANTGELFF | TGTGCCAGCAGCTTAAACGGACAGGGGGCTGCGAACACCGGGGAGCTGTTTTTT
TRBD1 | TRBJ1-3 | NA | TRBV29-1 | CSVVHGTDPLSGNTIYF | TGCAGCGTTGTACACGGGACAGACCCTCTCTCTGGAAACACCATATATTTT
NA | TRBJ2-7 | NA | TRBV25-1 | CASSDPAILSYEQYF | TGTGCCAGCAGTGATCCAGCGATCCTCTCCTACGAGCAGTACTTC
NA | TRBJ1-1 | NA | TRBV2 | CASSEEEGTEAFF | TGTGCCAGCAGTGAAGAGGAGGGCACTGAAGCTTTCTTT
NA | TRBJ1-2 | NA | TRBV6-6 | CASKEEGLDYGYTF | TGTGCCAGCAAGGAGGAGGGCTTGGACTATGGCTACACCTTC
TRBD1 | TRBJ1-4 | NA | TRBV6-5 | CASFLGQGADEKLFF | TGTGCCAGCTTCTTGGGGCAGGGGGCTGATGAAAAACTGTTTTTT
TRBD1 | TRBJ2-7 | NA | TRBV27 | CASSFAGGYEQYF | TGTGCCAGCAGTTTTGCAGGGGGCTACGAGCAGTACTTC
TRBD1 | TRBJ1-1 | NA | TRBV18 | CASSELTGGMNTEAFF | TGTGCCAGCTCGGAGTTGACAGGGGGCATGAACACTGAAGCTTTCTTT
TRBD1 | TRBJ1-4 | NA | TRBV7-9 | CASSTPGQGNEKLFF | TGTGCCAGCAGCACACCGGGACAGGGAAATGAAAAACTGTTTTTT
TRBD1 | TRBJ1-6 | few | TRBV7-2 | CASSLAYSTGARGSPLHF | TGTGCCAGCAGCTTAGCGTATTCCACAGGGGCTAGAGGTTCACCCCTCCACTTT
TRBD1 | TRBJ1-2 | NA | TRBV9 | CASSVGPADRPYGYTF | TGTGCCAGCAGCGTAGGTCCCGCGGACAGGCCCTATGGCTACACCTTC
NA | TRBJ2-7 | NA | TRBV3-1/TRBV3-2 | CASSPRLAGSEQYF | TGTGCCAGCAGCCCGAGACTTGCCGGCAGCGAGCAGTACTTC
NA | TRBJ1-5 | NA | TRBV18 | CASSPNKGDNQPQHF | TGTGCCAGCTCACCAAATAAGGGAGACAATCAGCCCCAGCATTTT
NA | TRBJ2-2 | few | TRBV5-4 | CASSLARSLNTGELFF | TGTGCCAGCAGCTTGGCGAGGTCCTTGAACACCGGGGAGCTGTTTTTT
NA | TRBJ1-1 | NA | TRBV6-5 | CASSMGGAQDTEAFF | TGTGCCAGCAGCATGGGGGGGGCGCAGGACACTGAAGCTTTCTTT
TRBD2 | TRBJ2-3 | NA | TRBV7-8 | CASSPRPGLAVDTQYF | TGTGCCAGCAGCCCTCGACCGGGACTAGCTGTAGATACGCAGTATTTT